Presented here are 22 T cell receptor beta chains from one specimen sequenced in a study of CXCR4 blockade with PD-1 therapy in pancreatic cancer. The data were produced by immunoSEQ multiplex PCR, yet TCRdb's version contains in-frame clones alone and is incomplete. The sample carries under 9,000 clones, approximately 54% recorded once. The source material was tumor tissue. The receptors originated from a human donor with pancreatic ductal adenocarcinoma.

The V and J genes are TRBV6-8 and TRBJ2-7; the D is unclear. Trimming removed 2 bases from V and 3 bases from J, with 11 bases in between. The CDR3 totals 14 residues. Germline-derived CDR1 and CDR2 are MNHGY and SAAAGT. DNA for the CDR3: TGTGCCAGCAGTTACGGAGCGTTTCTCTACGAGCAGTACTTC. It codes for CASSYGAFLYEQYF.

V gene TRBV6-7 combines with J gene TRBJ2-1; unclear D gene. TRBV6-7 is an ORF for which the function is uncertain. With 6 bases removed from V and 0 bases from J, the gap between germline ends came to 12 bases. This CDR3 contains 15 residues. This CDR3 reads CASRARLDSYNEQFF. The DNA of the CDR3 is TGTGCCAGCAGGGCAAGGTTGGACTCCTACAATGAGCAGTTCTTC.

This clone is deemed medium-sized. This chain joins TRBV11-3 and TRBJ2-2; no definite D call. The V and J ends lost 0 bases and 6 bases respectively, with 8 bases between them. The CDR3 is 14 amino acids. The germline gives CDR1 SGHNT, CDR2 YENEEA. The CDR3, as DNA: TGTGCCAGCAGCTTAGATTTCCTAGCCGGGGAGCTGTTTTTT. Amino acid sequence: CASSLDFLAGELFF.

J is TRBJ1-1 and V is TRBV30, with D possibly being TRBD1 (5 bases). CDR1 and CDR2 (germline): GTSNPN, SVGIG (reference sequence). Trimming cost V 4 bases and J 3 bases, with 18 bases left between them. CDR3 length: 15 residues. DNA of the CDR3: TGTGCCTGGACTCACTCCAAGGGGAGTTACACTGAAGCTTTCTTT. This gives the protein CAWTHSKGSYTEAFF. Filled out from reference TRBV30 and TRBJ1-1, the complete variable domain reads SQTIHQWPATLVQPVGSPLSLECTVEGTSNPNLYWYRQAAGRGLQLLFYSVGIGQISSEVPQNLSASRPQDRQFILSSKKLLLSDSGFYLCAWTHSKGSYTEAFFGQGTRLTVV.

The J gene is TRBJ1-2, the V gene TRBV5-1; 9 positions agree with TRBD1. Looked up from germline, CDR1 is SGHRS and CDR2 is YFSETQ. The CDR3 is made up of 15 amino acids. The trim removed 0 bases at V and 4 bases at J, leaving 4 bases unmatched. CDR3 in DNA: TGCGCCAGCAGCTTGGGGGACAGGGTGACCTATGGCTACACCTTC. Amino acid sequence: CASSLGDRVTYGYTF.

The CDR3 coding sequence is TGTGCCAGCAGCCCCGGTGGAGGGATTATCTACGAGCAGTACTTC. It translates to CASSPGGGIIYEQYF. The rearrangement uses TRBV28 and TRBJ2-7; possibly TRBD2 for D (6 bases). The ends were cut back, 6 bases at V and 3 bases at J, with 18 bases in the middle. The CDR3 has 15 amino acids. Germline assignment: CDR1 MDHEN and CDR2 SYDVKM.

The rearrangement uses TRBV18 and TRBJ1-1; D uncertain. The germline CDR1 and CDR2 sequences are KGHSH and LQKENI. The CDR3 has 15 residues. V lost 3 bases and J lost 1, with 12 bases in between. CDR3 sequence reads: CASSPREGRNTEAFF. The DNA for the CDR3 is TGTGCCAGCTCACCCCGCGAGGGAAGGAACACTGAAGCTTTCTTT.

Notes on this clone: This sample also contains other DNA sequences that code for the same CDR3. The chain carries TRBV19 and TRBJ1-2; possible D gene TRBD1, 5 bases. The CDR3 is 13 residues long. Trimming stripped 6 bases from V and 5 bases from J, with 13 bases between. From germline, CDR1 is LNHDA and CDR2 SQIVND (reference sequence). DNA for the CDR3: TGTGCCAGTAGCCCGACAGTCACTTATGGCTACACCTTC. It specifies CASSPTVTYGYTF. Combining the CDR3 with reference TRBV19 and TRBJ1-2 gives the whole variable domain DGGITQSPKYLFRKEGQNVTLSCEQNLNHDAMYWYRQDPGQGLRLIYYSQIVNDFQKGDIAEGYSVSREKKESFPLTVTSAQKNPTAFYLCASSPTVTYGYTFGSGTRLTVV.

This clone has more than one count but fewer than ten. The chain recombines TRBV30 with TRBJ2-3; 7 positions agree with TRBD2. CDR3 length: 16 residues. Germline trimming cut 0 bases from V and 1 base from J; bases unmatched to any gene: 7. Germline V gives CDR1 GTSNPN, CDR2 SVGIG (reference sequence). CDR3 DNA: TGTGCCTGGAGTGTCCTCCAGCGGGGCCGCACAGATACGCAGTATTTT. This gives the protein CAWSVLQRGRTDTQYF.

This chain joins TRBV19 and TRBJ2-2; maybe TRBD2 (6 bases). Germline assignment: CDR1 LNHDA and CDR2 SQIVND (reference sequence). The CDR3 is 14 residues long. V was shortened by 9 bases and J by 4 bases, with 15 bases between the two germline ends. In DNA form, the CDR3 reads TGTGCCAGCCAAAATATGGGGGGCACCGGGGAGCTGTTTTTT. It specifies CASQNMGGTGELFF.

The V gene is TRBV15, the J gene TRBJ1-2; 7 positions match TRBD1. Germline V CDR1 and CDR2: LNHNV, YYDKDF (reference sequence). V dropped 3 bases and J dropped 3; count of bases not matched to a gene: 4. CDR3 length equals 14 residues. The CDR3 bases are TGTGCCACCAGCAGCAGGGGACAGCACTATGGCTACACCTTC. Residues: CATSSRGQHYGYTF.

The J gene is TRBJ2-1, the V gene TRBV29-1; 7 bases are a match to TRBD2. There are 13 residues in the CDR3. Germline V gene data show CDR1 as SQVTM and CDR2 as ANQGSEA. Unmatched junction bases numbered 10, after V lost 6 bases and J lost 8 bases. CDR3 bases: TGCAGCGTCAGCCTCCTAGCGGAACATGAGCAGTTCTTC. Its translation: CSVSLLAEHEQFF.

The chain has TRBV14 and TRBJ2-5; D is undetermined. Germline V lookup: CDR1 SGHDN, CDR2 FVKESK. This CDR3 is 15 amino acids long. The germline V and J ends were trimmed by 2 bases and 5 bases, with 15 bases remaining between them. CDR3 sequence (DNA): TGTGCCAGCAGCCAAAACACCGGGCCTAGGGAGACCCAGTACTTC. This encodes CASSQNTGPRETQYF.

In the case of this clone: Sequencing ends 1 residue short of the CDR3 end; the germline J gene provides the rest. The chain links TRBV6-1 to TRBJ1-1; D unresolved. Trimming cost V 0 bases and J 1 base, with 15 bases left between them. Germline V lookup: CDR1 MNHNS, CDR2 SASEGT. CDR3 length: 17 amino acids. Incomplete CDR3 DNA: TGTGCCAGCAGTGAAGCAAGGGAGGGCCGCCGGAACACTGAAGCTTTC. Translating gives CASSEAREGRRNTEAF. The full CDR3 protein is CASSEAREGRRNTEAFF.

This clone is labeled as medium-sized. J is TRBJ2-7 and V is TRBV6-8; TRBD2 matches 8 bases. The V and J ends lost 5 bases and 5 bases, in that order; junction bases with no gene match: 5. CDR3 size: 13 residues. CDR1 is MNHGY, CDR2 SAAAGT, per germline. This CDR3 is CASSRRGGNEQYF. The CDR3 DNA follows: TGTGCCAGCAGTCGACGGGGGGGTAACGAGCAGTACTTC.

The chain uses TRBV6-8 and TRBJ2-3, with a tentative D call TRBD2 (6 bases). V was trimmed by 6 bases and J by 3 bases, leaving 16 bases between them. The CDR3 is 15 residues long. CDR1 and CDR2 from the germline V gene are MNHGY and SAAAGT. The CDR3: CASREGGFGTDTQYF. CDR3 coding DNA: TGTGCCAGCAGAGAGGGAGGATTTGGGACAGATACGCAGTATTTT.

This chain uses TRBV28 with TRBJ2-5; possible D gene TRBD2, 5 bases. This CDR3 contains 14 residues. Trimming cost V 6 bases and J 1 base, with 12 bases left between them. CDR1 is MDHEN and CDR2 is SYDVKM in the germline V gene. The CDR3 here is CASSSLAIQETQYF. The CDR3 DNA is TGTGCCAGCAGCTCGCTAGCCATCCAAGAGACCCAGTACTTC.

The V gene is TRBV11-3, the J gene TRBJ2-1; 9 nucleotides match TRBD2. With V trimmed by 3 bases and J by 0 bases, 3 bases remained unmatched. Looked up from germline, CDR1 is SGHNT and CDR2 is YENEEA. This CDR3 contains 16 residues. For the CDR3, the DNA is TGTGCCAGCAGCTTCCAACTAGCGGGCTCCTACAATGAGCAGTTCTTC. Protein product: CASSFQLAGSYNEQFF.

This clone appeared a few times. V and J are TRBV27 and TRBJ1-5, with D perhaps matching TRBD1 (6 bases). V was shortened by 4 bases and J by 5 bases, with 12 bases between the two germline ends. The CDR3 loop spans 14 amino acids. Germline V CDR1 and CDR2: MNHEY, SMNVEV (reference sequence). The CDR3 DNA is TGTGCCAGCAGTTCACAGGGACGGGATCAGCCCCAGCATTTT. Translated: CASSSQGRDQPQHF.

The V gene is TRBV5-1, the J gene TRBJ2-1; 10 nucleotides line up with TRBD2. The length of the CDR3 is 15 residues. With 3 bases clipped from V and 6 bases from J, the junction kept 6 bases outside the gene matches. Per germline, CDR1 SGHRS and CDR2 YFSETQ. The DNA of the CDR3 is TGCGCCAGCAGCTCCGGACTAGCGGCCATCAATGAGCAGTTCTTC. Translating gives CASSSGLAAINEQFF.

This clone came up a few times. The chain links TRBV2 to TRBJ2-7; 8 nucleotides agree with TRBD2. There are 14 residues in the CDR3. Germline CDR1 reads SNHLY; CDR2 reads FYNNEI. The V segment lost 7 bases and the J segment 3 bases; nucleotides outside the gene matches: 8. CDR3 sequence: CASTTGTRVYEQYF. CDR3 nucleotide sequence: TGTGCCAGCACTACCGGGACTAGAGTCTACGAGCAGTACTTC.

The sample holds a few counts of this clone. The V and J genes are TRBV11-3 and TRBJ1-6, with D tentatively TRBD1 (6 bases). The germline CDR1 and CDR2 sequences are SGHNT and YENEEA. V was clipped by 5 bases and J by 11 bases, with 16 bases between them. CDR3 length: 14 amino acids. CDR3 loop: CASSHRVPGAPLHF. CDR3 DNA sequence: TGTGCCAGCAGCCACAGGGTCCCGGGCGCACCCCTCCACTTT. Supplemented by reference TRBV11-3 and TRBJ1-6, the full variable domain reads EAGVVQSPRYKIIEKKQPVAFWCNPISGHNTLYWYLQNLGQGPELLIRYENEEAVDDSQLPKDRFSAERLKGVDSTLKIQPAELGDSAVYLCASSHRVPGAPLHFGNGTRLTVT.